This is a list of T cell receptor beta chains from one sample in a study of CD8+ T cells in alopecia areata. The protocol was immunoSEQ multiplex PCR, while the TCRdb copy is restricted to in-frame clones and leaves out a portion. The sample consists of about 120,000 clones, under 65% of them appearing once. The sequences come from CD4+ T cells sorted from blood, collected at week 4, from a patient treated with tofacitinib. Every receptor here comes from a human donor with alopecia areata. Both conserved end residues are part of each CDR3. Each record gives: CDR3 DNA, CDR3 protein, D gene, J gene, CDR3 length, clone size, V gene. D genes are given only for firm matches. Where a row states a size, it is once, few, many or the class of an expanded clone; other rows omit it.

cdr3_nt: TGTGCCTGGAGTGTAGGAGGGACCGACGCTGAAGCTTTCTTT
cdr3_aa: CAWSVGGTDAEAFF
d_call: NA
j_call: TRBJ1-1
cdr3_length: 14
clone_size: NA
v_call: TRBV30

cdr3_nt: TGCGCCAGCCAGGGACAAACGAACACTGAAGCTTTCTTT
cdr3_aa: CASQGQTNTEAFF
d_call: NA
j_call: TRBJ1-1
cdr3_length: 13
clone_size: few
v_call: TRBV5-1

cdr3_nt: TGTGCCAGCAGCTTGGTTGTGTATGAGCAGTTCTTC
cdr3_aa: CASSLVVYEQFF
d_call: NA
j_call: TRBJ2-1
cdr3_length: 12
clone_size: NA
v_call: TRBV5-5

cdr3_nt: TGTGCCAGCAGCCAACGGAGGGCAGGGATGACCGGCTACACCTTC
cdr3_aa: CASSQRRAGMTGYTF
d_call: NA
j_call: TRBJ1-2
cdr3_length: 15
clone_size: NA
v_call: TRBV11-2

cdr3_nt: TGTGCCTGGAGTGTCCAGGGGGGTACAGATACGCAGTATTTT
cdr3_aa: CAWSVQGGTDTQYF
d_call: NA
j_call: TRBJ2-3
cdr3_length: 14
clone_size: NA
v_call: TRBV30

cdr3_nt: TGCGCCAGCAGCTTGGAAGAGACCCAGTACTTC
cdr3_aa: CASSLEETQYF
d_call: NA
j_call: TRBJ2-5
cdr3_length: 11
clone_size: many
v_call: TRBV5-1

cdr3_nt: TGTGCCAGCAGCTACTTTGGCGGGAGCTCCTACGAGCAGTACTTC
cdr3_aa: CASSYFGGSSYEQYF
d_call: TRBD2
j_call: TRBJ2-7
cdr3_length: 15
clone_size: NA
v_call: TRBV14

cdr3_nt: TGTGCCAGCAGCTTGACAGATACGCAGTATTTT
cdr3_aa: CASSLTDTQYF
d_call: NA
j_call: TRBJ2-3
cdr3_length: 11
clone_size: NA
v_call: TRBV5-6

cdr3_nt: TGTGCCAGCACTCTCAGACAGGGGCACACTGAAGCTTTCTTT
cdr3_aa: CASTLRQGHTEAFF
d_call: TRBD1
j_call: TRBJ1-1
cdr3_length: 14
clone_size: NA
v_call: TRBV2

cdr3_nt: TGTGCCAGTGCGACTAGCGGGGCATCCACAGATACGCAGTATTTT
cdr3_aa: CASATSGASTDTQYF
d_call: TRBD2
j_call: TRBJ2-3
cdr3_length: 15
clone_size: NA
v_call: TRBV19

cdr3_nt: TGTGCCACCAGCAGAGACGGAACCGGGGAGCTGTTTTTT
cdr3_aa: CATSRDGTGELFF
d_call: NA
j_call: TRBJ2-2
cdr3_length: 13
clone_size: NA
v_call: TRBV15

cdr3_nt: TGTGCCTGGAGTCGAAATAGGGGCACAGATACGCAGTATTTT
cdr3_aa: CAWSRNRGTDTQYF
d_call: NA
j_call: TRBJ2-3
cdr3_length: 14
clone_size: NA
v_call: TRBV30

cdr3_nt: TGTGCCAGCAGTCCCTGGGCGGAACAAGAGACCCAGTACTTC
cdr3_aa: CASSPWAEQETQYF
d_call: NA
j_call: TRBJ2-5
cdr3_length: 14
clone_size: NA
v_call: TRBV6-6

cdr3_nt: TGTGCCAGCAGGGGACTCAGCGATGAGCAGTTCTTC
cdr3_aa: CASRGLSDEQFF
d_call: NA
j_call: TRBJ2-1
cdr3_length: 12
clone_size: NA
v_call: TRBV2

cdr3_nt: TGCGCCAGCAGCTTGGTGCAGGGAGGGAACTATGGCTACACCTTC
cdr3_aa: CASSLVQGGNYGYTF
d_call: NA
j_call: TRBJ1-2
cdr3_length: 15
clone_size: NA
v_call: TRBV5-1

cdr3_nt: TGTGCCTGGACTCCTCGGGGACAGGGGGGTCCTGAAGCTTTCTTT
cdr3_aa: CAWTPRGQGGPEAFF
d_call: TRBD1
j_call: TRBJ1-1
cdr3_length: 15
clone_size: NA
v_call: TRBV30

cdr3_nt: TGTGCCAGCAGCCTAAGACAGGGCTACGAGCAGTACTTC
cdr3_aa: CASSLRQGYEQYF
d_call: TRBD1
j_call: TRBJ2-7
cdr3_length: 13
clone_size: NA
v_call: TRBV7-2

cdr3_nt: TGCGCCAGCAGCCTGGACCGAGGAGGGAGCGAGCAGTACTTC
cdr3_aa: CASSLDRGGSEQYF
d_call: NA
j_call: TRBJ2-7
cdr3_length: 14
clone_size: NA
v_call: TRBV5-1

cdr3_nt: TGCAGCGCTAGCCGTCGGCCAGATACGCAGTATTTT
cdr3_aa: CSASRRPDTQYF
d_call: NA
j_call: TRBJ2-3
cdr3_length: 12
clone_size: NA
v_call: TRBV29-1

cdr3_nt: TGCAGCGTTGTTTTCATCCAAGAGACCCAGTACTTC
cdr3_aa: CSVVFIQETQYF
d_call: NA
j_call: TRBJ2-5
cdr3_length: 12
clone_size: few
v_call: TRBV29-1

cdr3_nt: TGCAGCGTTGTTACCGAGAACGGCTACACCTTC
cdr3_aa: CSVVTENGYTF
d_call: NA
j_call: TRBJ1-2
cdr3_length: 11
clone_size: NA
v_call: TRBV29-1

cdr3_nt: TGTGCCAGCAGCGTACGGGCTAGCACAGATACGCAGTATTTT
cdr3_aa: CASSVRASTDTQYF
d_call: NA
j_call: TRBJ2-3
cdr3_length: 14
clone_size: NA
v_call: TRBV9

cdr3_nt: TGTGCCTGGAGTGTGCTAGCGGGAGTGGGGCAGTTCTTC
cdr3_aa: CAWSVLAGVGQFF
d_call: TRBD2
j_call: TRBJ2-1
cdr3_length: 13
clone_size: NA
v_call: TRBV30

cdr3_nt: TGCGCCAGCAGCCAGTCCTTCGGCTCTGGGGCCAACGTCCTGACTTTC
cdr3_aa: CASSQSFGSGANVLTF
d_call: NA
j_call: TRBJ2-6
cdr3_length: 16
clone_size: NA
v_call: TRBV4-3

cdr3_nt: TGTGCCAGCAGAATGTCGGGTGGCTACACCTTC
cdr3_aa: CASRMSGGYTF
d_call: NA
j_call: TRBJ1-2
cdr3_length: 11
clone_size: NA
v_call: TRBV2

cdr3_nt: TGCAGCGTTGCCCCAGCGGGAGGCTACGAGCAGTACTTC
cdr3_aa: CSVAPAGGYEQYF
d_call: TRBD2
j_call: TRBJ2-7
cdr3_length: 13
clone_size: few
v_call: TRBV29-1

cdr3_nt: TGCAGCGTTACACTACTGTCCGAGGGCTCTGAAGCTTTCTTT
cdr3_aa: CSVTLLSEGSEAFF
d_call: NA
j_call: TRBJ1-1
cdr3_length: 14
clone_size: NA
v_call: TRBV29-1

cdr3_nt: TGTGCCAGCAGACAACAGGGGTTCCAAGAGACCCAGTACTTC
cdr3_aa: CASRQQGFQETQYF
d_call: TRBD1
j_call: TRBJ2-5
cdr3_length: 14
clone_size: NA
v_call: TRBV2

cdr3_nt: TGTGCCAGCAGCCGATCCACAGGGGGGTATGGCTACACCTTC
cdr3_aa: CASSRSTGGYGYTF
d_call: TRBD1
j_call: TRBJ1-2
cdr3_length: 14
clone_size: NA
v_call: TRBV27

cdr3_nt: TGTGCCAGCAGCTTAGCTACCGGGACAGCGACAGAGACCCAGTACTTC
cdr3_aa: CASSLATGTATETQYF
d_call: TRBD1
j_call: TRBJ2-5
cdr3_length: 16
clone_size: NA
v_call: TRBV7-2

cdr3_nt: TGTGCCTGGCAGACAGGGGCTGGAAACACCATATATTTT
cdr3_aa: CAWQTGAGNTIYF
d_call: TRBD1
j_call: TRBJ1-3
cdr3_length: 13
clone_size: NA
v_call: TRBV30

cdr3_nt: TGTGCCAGCAGCCTCCGGGACCCTTCCTACGAGCAGTACTTC
cdr3_aa: CASSLRDPSYEQYF
d_call: NA
j_call: TRBJ2-7
cdr3_length: 14
clone_size: NA
v_call: TRBV5-7